This T cell receptor (beta chain) was obtained from a study of cytomegalovirus exposure and HLA in healthy donors (dated by TCRdb to about 2017). Study-level background: In an earlier analysis of 450 to 750 of the donors, 276 Gb of sequence data and 100 million or so unique TCR beta sequences from approximately 180 million T cells were reported. The aim of the study was to test whether cataloging public T cell receptors could identify signatures of past pathogen exposure. Several DR-DQ haplotypes were handled as single units for association and clustering because linkage in the cohort was strong. To predict cytomegalovirus infection status, the study brought together high-throughput TCR immunosequencing, statistical association of individual TCRs with disease status, and machine learning. Both class I and class II loci were covered by HLA typing, at four-digit resolution. Using immunosequencing, the study profiled T cell repertoires from 550 to 750 subjects and related those repertoires to cytomegalovirus serostatus. The genetic ancestry cluster associated with self-reported Caucasian donors included over 65% of the roughly 380 genotyped donors. Among some 400 genotyped donors of the cohort, an average of about 240,000 unique TCR beta nucleotide sequences were sequenced per donor, around 20% of them non-productive. In addition to the first cohort of 650 to 800 subjects, a separate validation cohort of 130 or so different subjects was used. An earlier analysis of several hundred of the donors used high-throughput TCR beta sequencing to judge whether each TCR beta V gene segment behaved as functional or pseudogenic. The number of typed donors differed by locus: about 629-630 for A, B, C, DRB1 and DQB1; approximately 520 for DQA1; around 610 for DPA1; and some 430 for DPB1. Donor age, sex, ethnicity and CMV serostatus were compiled together with the repertoire data. All discovery cohort repertoires had been generated on a single sequencing platform. An early release that covered around 590 HLA-typed donors contained about 290 gigabases of sequencing data and some 87 million unique TCR sequences. A later genetic analysis used genome-wide SNP genotypes for about three fifths of the roughly 700 donors, treating that subset as a discovery cohort. In a later analysis, previously published TCR beta repertoires from more than 500 donors were re-analyzed and high-resolution HLA genotyping was added so that TCR occurrence patterns could be studied. Rather than using new phenotypic data, the later analysis identified candidate immune exposures from TCR beta sequences and from how often those sequences occurred across donors. What the work shows at the level of the full study, not this receptor alone: According to a later analysis, most CMV-associated TCR beta chains appeared to be HLA-restricted, and the HLA associations seemed to be driven largely by CMV exposure. A cluster of highly shared sequence variants was judged likely to represent a technical artifact of the sequencing pipeline. Because some donors lacked HLA typing at each locus, the association tests relied only on the typed subset. Immune exposure information for the cohort was limited to CMV serostatus. Correlated functional status among segregating V segments might reflect linkage disequilibrium, but an unknown experimental factor could not be ruled out. In a later genetic analysis, fewer N-insertions in productive TCRs were reported among donors in an Asian-associated ancestry cluster than the roughly 700-donor mean. Sequencing depth was assumed to be roughly uniform across donors in the presence/absence analyses, though that assumption may not hold. The earlier analysis of 587 of the donors excluded some 15 rarely observed V segments, including chromosome 9 orphons, because counts were too low. A few of the identified cytomegalovirus-associated TCR beta chains were confirmed in vitro to be specific for cytomegalovirus antigens. According to the authors, the approach could potentially be generalized to other disease states and immunological phenotypes. An association between a missense DCLRE1C variant and V-gene and J-gene trimming of TCR beta chains was found in a later genetic analysis and replicated in an independent cohort. Several of the top co-occurrence clusters appeared to be linked to parvovirus B19, influenza, CMV and Epstein-Barr virus, according to a later analysis. A further reported finding was that TCR beta sequences accurately predicted the HLA-A and HLA-B alleles for most subjects in the first cohort. The cohort was sequenced for TCR beta chains only, and without alpha or paired-chain data the features that could be detected were limited. The classifier was reported to diagnose cytomegalovirus status with high specificity and sensitivity in both the original and validation cohorts. An earlier analysis of 450 to 750 of the donors showed that most TCR beta V segments appeared in productive rearrangements either about 87% or about 30% of the time, which broadly matched IMGT annotations. When HLA alleles, especially DR and DQ, strongly co-occurred, attributing TCR associations to individual alleles was difficult. A later analysis found that HLA-associated TCR beta chains were more clonally expanded and had lower generation probabilities than equally common non-associated chains. Some IMGT-functional V segments, including TRBV6-2 and TRBV6-3, could not be told apart with the 87-base-pair reads, so those segments were excluded. A later analysis found that TCR association rates varied across HLA loci, with DRB1 alleles showing the most associated TCRs and HLA-C alleles the fewest. While some public TCRs were present in many individuals, most TCR sequences turned up only very rarely across donors. In the study, 150 to 200 TCR beta chains were listed as associated with cytomegalovirus. In a later analysis, around 15,000 TCR beta sequences were associated with specific HLA alleles at a false discovery rate of 0.05.

According to the germline V gene, CDR1 reads SGHRS and CDR2 reads YFSETQ. Trimming costs V 1 base and J 8 bases, and their ends lie 19 bases apart. Measured from the cysteine to the phenylalanine, the CDR3 is 16 residues long. Only the CDR3 DNA is retained, 48 bases long and in frame from the first base. The library relied on the immunoSEQ multiplex PCR assay. The multiplex PCR relied on a mix of 60 forward primers for TCR Vbeta segments and 13 reverse primers for TCR Jbeta segments. The CDR3 region of rearranged TCR beta genes was amplified from genomic DNA by a multiplex PCR assay. On the Illumina HiSeq System, the amplified TCR beta libraries were sequenced as 87-base-pair reads. As for the original processing: In a later analysis, around 80 million unique TCR beta chains were counted across the approximately 670 repertoires, and about 10 million of these chains were shared by at least two donors. A nearest-neighbor algorithm error-corrected the raw reads and collapsed the reads into unique sequences, merging closely related sequences to remove PCR and sequencing errors. V, D and J gene segments were assigned by aligning CDR3 sequences to IMGT reference sequences. For a sequence to be retained, a match of at least six nucleotides to both a V gene segment and a J gene segment was required. Rearrangements were classified as productive when the CDR3 lacked stop codons and remained in frame with V and J, and all other rearrangements were classified as non-productive. Following IMGT convention, CDR3 was defined as the stretch from the second conserved V-encoded cysteine up to the conserved J-encoded phenylalanine. The earlier analysis of approximately 500 of the donors excluded sequences that lacked an unambiguous match to a single V gene segment. In an earlier analysis of about 590 of the donors, a V segment was called functional when productive rearrangements were above 56.7%, and segregating when the standard deviation between donors exceeded 5%. To diagnose cytomegalovirus status from the catalog of TCR beta chain sequences, a statistical classification framework was built. A later analysis assigned V and J genes by comparing TCR nucleotide sequences with IMGT/GENE-DB human TR gene sequences. Using the TCRdist pipeline, a later analysis assigned CDR3 sequences along with most-parsimonious VDJ recombination scenarios. In a later analysis, each TCR beta chain was defined by its CDR3 amino acid sequence together with its V-gene family, and reads lacking a unique V-gene family were excluded. In a later analysis, 500 to 700 highly shared, low-generation-probability nucleotide sequences were removed to address suspected cross-contamination and a sequencing artifact. For each public chain, a later analysis derived a clonal expansion index from normalized ranks of inferred template counts within each repertoire. Generation probabilities in a later analysis came from a VDJ recombination model fitted to out-of-frame rearrangements, and those results were checked against IGoR. In a later analysis, hypergeometric tests were used to score TCR-TCR, TCR-HLA and TCR-CMV co-occurrence, with a repertoire-size bias correction applied to TCR pairs. To estimate false discovery rates, a later analysis permuted the HLA or CMV assignments 20 times. A later analysis grouped co-occurring TCRs with DBSCAN, adding TCRdist sequence similarity when clustering within HLA-allele-positive subsets. Co-occurrence clustering excluded repertoires with fewer than 30,000 or more than 120,000 public chains, plus five with anomalous nucleotide sharing. Not all clones reach the TCRdb copy of this immuneACCESS table, which keeps in-frame sequences only. Checked studies attribute under half of the gap to unresolved V genes and leave the rest unexplained. The V and J calls and clone size were taken over from that table, and D and trimming were inferred from the DNA. Within this sample are 210,000 or so clones, with roughly four fifths of them counted one time only. The ten top clones hold 0.58% of the sample.

Remarks on this clone: Its antigen is unknown. Qualities for individual bases were not recorded, and no much larger clone is one base off.

In total, approximately 700 healthy bone marrow donors made up the cohort. Cohort members were all nominally healthy when sampled, although unrecorded immune exposures were likely present. The donor tested CMV seronegative, placing the donor among the approximately 400 seronegative members of the cohort. Each donor provided a peripheral blood sample, and peripheral blood mononuclear cells were used for TCR beta sequencing. Genomic DNA extraction from the blood cell samples was performed with the Qiagen DNeasy Blood Extraction Kit. Sequencing was carried out using PBMCs. This clonotype was sampled from a woman in her thirties or forties in good health and CMV-seronegative. The chain links TRBV5-1 with TRBJ2-1; the D gene is perhaps TRBD1, from 5 matching bases. The CDR3 region has the sequence CASSLPGPNWSDEQFF. The nucleotides read TGCGCCAGCAGCTTGCCAGGGCCCAATTGGTCGGATGAGCAGTTCTTC.